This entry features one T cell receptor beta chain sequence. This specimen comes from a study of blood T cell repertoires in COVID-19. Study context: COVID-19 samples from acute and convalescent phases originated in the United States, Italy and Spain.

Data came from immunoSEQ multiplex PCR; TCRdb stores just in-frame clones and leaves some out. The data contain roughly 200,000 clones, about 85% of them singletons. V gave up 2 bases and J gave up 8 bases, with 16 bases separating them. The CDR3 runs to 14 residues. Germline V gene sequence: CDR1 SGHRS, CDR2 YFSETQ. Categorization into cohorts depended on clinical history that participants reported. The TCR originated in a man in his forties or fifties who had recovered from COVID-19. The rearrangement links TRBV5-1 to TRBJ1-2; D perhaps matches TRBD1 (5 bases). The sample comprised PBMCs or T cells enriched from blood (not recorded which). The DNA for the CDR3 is TGCGCCAGCAGCTTAACTCAGGGTTTGGGGGGCTACACCTTC. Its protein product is CASSLTQGLGGYTF.